Below are 28 T cell receptor beta chains sequenced from a single sample in a study of blood T cell repertoires in COVID-19. The assay was immunoSEQ multiplex PCR, and TCRdb's table has in-frame clones only and misses some. The table has around 270,000 clones, about 87% seen once; the top ten hold 2.5% to 3.5%. Sequenced sample: PBMCs or T cells enriched from blood (not recorded which). Source of these receptors: a woman between 40 and 50 years old who had been exposed to COVID-19.

V gene TRBV30 combines with J gene TRBJ1-1; D may be TRBD1 (5 bases). V was pared by 3 bases and J by 6 bases, with 17 bases between. From germline, CDR1 is GTSNPN and CDR2 SVGIG (reference sequence). The CDR3 is 14 residues long. The CDR3 protein is CAWSKGRVPAEAFF. CDR3 coding DNA: TGTGCCTGGAGCAAGGGCAGGGTACCTGCTGAAGCTTTCTTT.

V and J are TRBV3-1 (or the pseudogene TRBV3-2) and TRBJ2-7; unclear D gene. This CDR3 is built from 15 residues. Trimming removed 4 bases from V and 6 bases from J, with 19 bases in between. CDR1 and CDR2 from the germline V gene are LGHDT and YNNKEL (reference sequence). CDR3 nucleotide sequence: TGTGCCAGCAGCCTATGGTGGGCCGGTCCTCGCGAGCAGTACGTC. Translation: CASSLWWAGPREQYV.

The chain employs TRBV4-2 and TRBJ2-3; 9 bases line up with TRBD2. CDR3 length: 16 residues. The V and J ends lost 5 bases and 1 base, in that order; junction bases with no gene match: 7. Germline V gives CDR1 LGHNA, CDR2 YNFKEQ. The CDR3 here is CASSLAGVEGTDTQYF. In DNA, the CDR3 is TGTGCCAGCAGCTTAGCGGGAGTGGAGGGCACAGATACGCAGTATTTT.

The chain carries TRBV5-4 and TRBJ2-1, with a possible D match to TRBD1 (5 bases). The CDR3 is made up of 12 amino acids. V was clipped by 7 bases and J by 9 bases, with 14 bases between them. Germline lookup yields CDR1 SGHNT and CDR2 YYREEE (reference sequence). The CDR3 DNA reads as TGTGCCAGCTACCTTAGGGGCGGTGAGCAGTTCTTC. This sequence encodes CASYLRGGEQFF.

This chain links TRBV4-1 with TRBJ2-7, with TRBD1 matching 7 bases. The V and J ends lost 4 bases and 3 bases, in that order; junction bases with no gene match: 6. CDR3 length: 14 amino acids. The germline V gene has CDR1 MGHRA and CDR2 YSYEKL. This chain's CDR3 is CASSPRQGLYEQYF. The CDR3 DNA follows: TGCGCCAGCAGCCCCCGACAGGGCCTCTACGAGCAGTACTTC.

The rearrangement links TRBV12-3 or TRBV12-4 to TRBJ2-1; tentative D call: TRBD1 (6 bases). The V and J ends lost 9 bases and 5 bases respectively, with 11 bases between them. The CDR3 is 12 amino acids. For the CDR3, the DNA is TGTGCCAGTGGTAGGGGGAACAATGAGCAGTTCTTC. Its protein product is CASGRGNNEQFF.

This chain's CDR3 is CASSDTGASGNTIYF. CDR3 nucleotides: TGTGCCAGCAGTGATACAGGGGCCTCTGGAAACACCATATATTTT. The chain is built from TRBV2 and TRBJ1-3; 7 nucleotides match TRBD1. The CDR3 covers 15 residues. The germline V gene encodes CDR1 SNHLY and CDR2 FYNNEI. V gave up 3 bases and J gave up 0 bases; unmatched junction bases: 2.

This chain joins TRBV28 and TRBJ2-3; D may be TRBD2 (5 bases). V was shortened by 2 bases and J by 4 bases, with 7 bases between the two germline ends. This CDR3 contains 13 residues. CDR1 MDHEN and CDR2 SYDVKM come from the germline V gene. The CDR3, as DNA: TGTGCCAGCAGTTTAGTGGAGGCAGATACGCAGTATTTT. This translates into CASSLVEADTQYF. Complete variable domain (other parts from reference TRBV28 and TRBJ2-3): DVKVTQSSRYLVKRTGEKVFLECVQDMDHENMFWYRQDPGLGLRLIYFSYDVKMKEKGDIPEGYSVSREKKERFSLILESASTNQTSMYLCASSLVEADTQYFGPGTRLTVL.

The chain joins TRBV28 to TRBJ2-7, with D hard to call. V was cut by 8 bases and J by 1 base, with 9 bases left in between. In germline, CDR1 is MDHEN, CDR2 SYDVKM. The CDR3 has 12 amino acids. CDR3 in DNA: TGTGCCAGCGCACCACTGTCCTACGAGCAGTACTTC. It codes for CASAPLSYEQYF.

The chain is built from TRBV27 and TRBJ1-1; weak D call: TRBD1 (6 bases). Looked up from germline, CDR1 is MNHEY and CDR2 is SMNVEV (reference sequence). The CDR3 runs to 12 residues. V was pared by 2 bases and J by 11 bases, with 12 bases between. CDR3 sequence (DNA): TGTGCCAGCAGTTTACGTAGGGGGAAGGCTTTCTTT. It encodes CASSLRRGKAFF.

The rearrangement uses TRBV5-4 and TRBJ2-7; TRBD2 matches at 13 bases. In germline, CDR1 is SGHNT, CDR2 YYREEE (reference sequence). J was trimmed by 0 bases and V by 4 bases; bases with no gene match: 4. CDR3 size: 16 residues. This chain's CDR3 is CASSTGTSGASYEQYF. CDR3 DNA: TGTGCCAGCAGCACCGGGACTAGCGGGGCCTCCTACGAGCAGTACTTC.

In its sample, this clone was seen a few times. V is TRBV3-1 (or the pseudogene TRBV3-2) and J is TRBJ1-5; D is possibly TRBD1 (6 bases). Trimming shortened V by 1 base and J by 5 bases, and 9 bases separated the two germline ends. The CDR3 sequence is 14 residues long. The V gene's germline CDR1 is LGHDT and CDR2 YNNKEL (reference sequence). The CDR3 region has the DNA TGTGCCAGCAGCCAAGGGACAGCGCATCAGCCCCAGCATTTT. Translating gives CASSQGTAHQPQHF.

This rearrangement joins TRBV18 to TRBJ1-1; possible D gene TRBD1, 6 bases. The V and J ends lost 6 bases and 7 bases respectively, with 15 bases between them. This CDR3 has 13 amino acids. Germline V gene lookup returns CDR1 KGHSH and CDR2 LQKENI. CDR3 nucleotide sequence: TGTGCCAGCTCCCCCGGACAGCAACTTGAAGCTTTCTTT. It is translated as CASSPGQQLEAFF.

The V gene is TRBV14, the J gene TRBJ1-1; D perhaps matches TRBD1 (5 bases). CDR1 and CDR2 (germline): SGHDN, FVKESK. The CDR3 runs to 13 residues. Trimming cost V 4 bases and J 1 base, with 7 bases left between them. CDR3 amino acids: CASSRTGNTEAFF. CDR3 bases: TGTGCCAGCAGCCGTACAGGGAACACTGAAGCTTTCTTT.

The chain is built from TRBV7-3 and TRBJ2-3; maybe TRBD1 (6 bases). The CDR3 sequence is 15 residues long. CDR1 and CDR2 (germline): SGHTA, FQGTGA. V shed 5 bases and J shed 2 bases, with 14 bases lying between them. The CDR3 nucleotides are TGTGCCAGCAGCCCCTCTAGGGACATCACAGATACGCAGTATTTT. It codes for CASSPSRDITDTQYF. The variable domain in full, with the rest retrieved from reference TRBV7-3 and TRBJ2-3, is GAGVSQTPSNKVTEKGKYVELRCDPISGHTALYWYRQSLGQGPEFLIYFQGTGAADDSGLPNDRFFAVRPEGSVSTLKIQRTERGDSAVYLCASSPSRDITDTQYFGPGTRLTVL.

The J gene is TRBJ1-1, the V gene TRBV21-1; the table assigns TRBD1, which was not confirmed against the DNA. TRBV21-1 is reported as a pseudogene. This CDR3 has 15 amino acids. The CDR3 spells CASSKTPQGNTEAFF. The CDR3 nucleotides read TGTGCCAGCAGCAAAACCCCCCAGGGCAACACTGAAGCTTTCTTT.

V and J are TRBV7-9 and TRBJ2-7, with 10 bases matching TRBD1. Germline loops: CDR1 SEHNR, CDR2 FQNEAQ (reference sequence). The J segment lost 2 bases and the V segment lost 2 bases, leaving 9 bases of the junction unmatched. The CDR3 contains 17 residues. The CDR3 DNA reads as TGTGCCAGCAGCTTACCACGACAGGGGGCAGGGACCTACGAGCAGTACTTC. Translating it yields CASSLPRQGAGTYEQYF.

CDR3: CASSYPQGAGELFF. For the CDR3, the DNA is TGTGCCAGCAGTTACCCCCAGGGGGCCGGGGAGCTGTTTTTT. This chain connects TRBV6-6 to TRBJ2-2; 7 bases align to TRBD1. Trimming took 2 bases from V and 6 from J; bases not matched to a gene: 3. The CDR3 length is 14 residues. Germline V gene data show CDR1 as MNHNY and CDR2 as SVGAGI (reference sequence).

V is TRBV28 and J is TRBJ1-4, with 9 bases matching TRBD1. The germline CDR1 and CDR2 sequences are MDHEN and SYDVKM. V shed 6 bases and J 16 bases; nucleotides not matched to a gene: 15. There are 14 residues in the CDR3. This CDR3 is CASSPARTGAYGFF. CDR3 in DNA: TGTGCCAGCAGCCCTGCCAGGACAGGGGCCTATGGGTTTTTT.

The chain is built from TRBV28 and TRBJ1-5, with D perhaps TRBD1 (6 bases). The germline CDR1 and CDR2 sequences are MDHEN and SYDVKM. Trimming shortened V by 3 bases and J by 5 bases, and 14 bases separated the two germline ends. CDR3 length: 15 amino acids. CDR3: CASSLGAVVDQPQHF. The CDR3 region has the DNA TGTGCCAGCAGTTTGGGGGCAGTTGTTGATCAGCCCCAGCATTTT.

The chain joins TRBV28 to TRBJ1-1; a weak D match, TRBD1 (6 bases). CDR3 size: 14 residues. Trimming removed 6 bases at V and 1 base at J, with 12 bases between. Per germline, CDR1 MDHEN and CDR2 SYDVKM. CDR3 in DNA: TGTGCCAGCAGGCCCCGGGACAAGAACACTGAAGCTTTCTTT. Amino acids: CASRPRDKNTEAFF.

This chain links TRBV6-5 with TRBJ1-1; D may be TRBD1 (6 bases). V lost 2 bases and J 1 base, leaving 14 bases between the germline ends. This CDR3 is 16 amino acids long. Germline assignment: CDR1 MNHEY and CDR2 SVGAGI. This CDR3 is CASSYDTGLGNTEAFF. Written as DNA, the CDR3 is TGTGCCAGCAGTTACGACACAGGGCTTGGGAACACTGAAGCTTTCTTT.

Only a few counts were recorded for this clone. The chain links TRBV27 to TRBJ1-2; D not resolved. CDR3 length: 13 residues. Germline assignment: CDR1 MNHEY and CDR2 SMNVEV (reference sequence). The germline V and J ends were trimmed by 3 bases and 2 bases, with 7 bases remaining between them. In nucleotides, the CDR3 is TGTGCCAGCAGTTTTACAATCAACTATGGCTACACCTTC. Protein: CASSFTINYGYTF.

A single count supports this clone. This CDR3 is CASSQGGGFVETQYF. CDR3 DNA sequence: TGTGCCAGCAGCCAAGGGGGGGGTTTTGTGGAGACCCAGTACTTC. The gene calls are TRBV3-1 (or the pseudogene TRBV3-2) and TRBJ2-5; 7 bases map to TRBD2. J lost 5 bases, V lost 1 base, and 7 bases had no gene match. The CDR3 extends over 15 amino acids. Germline CDR1 is LGHDT and CDR2 is YNNKEL (reference sequence).

The chain carries TRBV5-4 and TRBJ2-7; no definite D call. The CDR3 spans 12 residues. Trimming removed 2 bases at V and 0 bases at J, with 3 bases between. Germline CDR1 and CDR2: SGHNT and YYREEE (reference sequence). CDR3 DNA sequence: TGTGCCAGCAGCTTTAACTCCTACGAGCAGTACTTC. As protein: CASSFNSYEQYF. Full variable domain (missing parts from reference TRBV5-4 and TRBJ2-7): ETGVTQSPTHLIKTRGQQVTLRCSSQSGHNTVSWYQQALGQGPQFIFQYYREEENGRGNFPPRFSGLQFPNYSSELNVNALELDDSALYLCASSFNSYEQYFGPGTRLTVT.

Points on this clone: The sample has other DNA sequences that encode this CDR3 too. The chain combines TRBV18 with TRBJ1-6; 8 positions match TRBD1. CDR1 KGHSH and CDR2 LQKENI come from the germline V gene. The CDR3 covers 15 residues. J was trimmed by 7 bases and V by 6 bases; bases with no gene match: 8. CDR3 amino acids: CASSPGQGGNSPLHF. The CDR3 nucleotides read TGTGCCAGCTCGCCCGGACAGGGTGGCAATTCACCCCTCCACTTT. The whole variable domain, remainder taken from reference TRBV18 and TRBJ1-6, is NAGVMQNPRHLVRRRGQEARLRCSPMKGHSHVYWYRQLPEEGLKFMVYLQKENIIDESGMPKERFSAEFPKEGPSILRIQQVVRGDSAAYFCASSPGQGGNSPLHFGNGTRLTVT.

This chain links TRBV12-3 or TRBV12-4 with TRBJ2-1; D is ambiguous. V shed 2 bases and J shed 5 bases, with 4 bases lying between them. The CDR3 has 12 residues. CDR3 nucleotides: TGTGCCAGCAGTTTATCGGACAATGAGCAGTTCTTC. Its translation is CASSLSDNEQFF.

The chain is built from TRBV7-6 and TRBJ1-1, with D possibly being TRBD1 (6 bases). V lost 3 bases to trimming and J lost 4 bases, with 12 bases between them. The germline V gene encodes CDR1 SGHVS and CDR2 FNYEAQ. The CDR3 covers 14 residues. For the CDR3, the DNA is TGTGCCAGCAGCTTGACAGGTGATGTCACTGAAGCTTTCTTT. This codes for CASSLTGDVTEAFF.